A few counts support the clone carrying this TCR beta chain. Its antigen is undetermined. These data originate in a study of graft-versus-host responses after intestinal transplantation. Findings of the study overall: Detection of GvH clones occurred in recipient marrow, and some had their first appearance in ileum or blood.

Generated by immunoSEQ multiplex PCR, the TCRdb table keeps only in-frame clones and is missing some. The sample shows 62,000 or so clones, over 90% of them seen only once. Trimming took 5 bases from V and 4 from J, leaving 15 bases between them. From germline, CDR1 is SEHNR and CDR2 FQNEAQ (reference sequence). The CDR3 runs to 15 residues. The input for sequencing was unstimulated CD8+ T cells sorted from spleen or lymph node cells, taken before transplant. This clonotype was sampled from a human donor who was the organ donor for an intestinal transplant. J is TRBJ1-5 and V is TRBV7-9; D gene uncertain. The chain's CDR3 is CASSPKVSGNQPQHF. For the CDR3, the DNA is TGTGCCAGCAGCCCAAAGGTTTCAGGAAATCAGCCCCAGCATTTT.